These 13 T cell receptor beta chains originate from one sample sequenced in a study of graft-versus-host responses after intestinal transplantation listed by TCRdb under 2021. Read against the paper, the sample's time point label means: cells obtained before transplantation from donor or recipient. Library preparation employed the immunoSEQ multiplex PCR assay. TCRdb holds this immuneACCESS table with in-frame rearrangements only. Some clones are missing; in checked studies, unresolved V genes explain under half, and the rest has no known cause. This sample lists about 100,000 clones; more than 85% were detected once. More than 0.75% of the sample is taken by the ten largest. For these TCRs, the target antigens are not known. Sequencing was performed on unstimulated CD4+ T cells sorted from spleen or lymph node cells, taken before transplant. Receptor source: a human donor who was the organ donor for an intestinal transplant.

The CDR3 is CASLEGTWGTDTQYF. The DNA of the CDR3 is TGCGCCAGTCTCGAAGGGACGTGGGGCACAGATACGCAGTATTTT. The genes are TRBV5-1 and TRBJ2-3, with D possibly being TRBD1 or TRBD2 (5 bases each). The CDR3 covers 15 residues. Trimming left V 8 bases short and J 1 base short, with 17 bases between. In germline, CDR1 is SGHRS, CDR2 YFSETQ.

This chain uses TRBV14 with TRBJ1-2; 8 positions match TRBD1. Germline trimming cut 1 base from V and 4 bases from J; bases unmatched to any gene: 5. This CDR3 has 15 residues. Germline V gives CDR1 SGHDN, CDR2 FVKESK. As DNA, the CDR3 is TGTGCCAGCAGCCAAGGAGGGACAGGCGTCTATGGCTACACCTTC. As protein: CASSQGGTGVYGYTF.

In this sample, this clone turned up once. The V gene is TRBV4-1, the J gene TRBJ2-3; D ambiguous. The germline V and J ends were trimmed by 1 base and 2 bases, with 13 bases remaining between them. The V gene's germline CDR1 is MGHRA and CDR2 YSYEKL. This CDR3 is 16 amino acids long. The CDR3 DNA sequence: TGCGCCAGCAGCCAAGCGATATGGACGCTCACAGATACGCAGTATTTT. Translating gives CASSQAIWTLTDTQYF.

The J gene is TRBJ1-1, the V gene TRBV2, with a tentative D call TRBD1 (5 bases). The CDR3 is 14 amino acids. Germline V lookup: CDR1 SNHLY, CDR2 FYNNEI. V was trimmed by 5 bases and J by 0 bases, leaving 10 bases between them. CDR3 protein: CASSIAGMNTEAFF. The CDR3 DNA sequence: TGTGCCAGCAGTATCGCAGGGATGAACACTGAAGCTTTCTTT.

V and J are TRBV6-1 and TRBJ2-1; TRBD2 matches 11 bases. V dropped 10 bases and J dropped 5; count of bases not matched to a gene: 7. Germline CDR1 and CDR2: MNHNS and SASEGT. The CDR3 length is 14 residues. The CDR3 nucleotides are TGTGCCACTTTACGACTAGCGGGAAACAATGAGCAGTTCTTC. Translated, it gives CATLRLAGNNEQFF.

This clone was counted between two and nine times. This chain connects TRBV30 to TRBJ1-2, with unresolved D. CDR3 length equals 12 residues. Trimming removed 2 bases at V and 0 bases at J, with 4 bases between. Germline loops: CDR1 GTSNPN, CDR2 SVGIG (reference sequence). CDR3 protein: CAWSTTNYGYTF. Written as DNA, the CDR3 is TGTGCCTGGAGTACAACTAACTATGGCTACACCTTC.

Only a few counts were recorded for this clone. This chain connects TRBV6-1 to TRBJ1-4, with D hard to call. Germline CDR1 MNHNS, CDR2 SASEGT. This CDR3 spans 15 amino acids. V was trimmed by 2 bases and J by 0 bases, leaving 7 bases between them. The CDR3 nucleotides are TGTGCCAGCAGTGAACCGACGTCAACTAATGAAAAACTGTTTTTT. It encodes CASSEPTSTNEKLFF.

V is TRBV6-1 and J is TRBJ2-7; TRBD1 matches 10 bases. J was trimmed by 3 bases and V by 6 bases; bases with no gene match: 8. The CDR3 consists of 15 residues. Germline CDR1 and CDR2: MNHNS and SASEGT. This chain's CDR3 is CASREPGQGNYEQYF. The CDR3 DNA reads as TGTGCCAGCAGGGAACCGGGACAGGGGAACTACGAGCAGTACTTC.

A remark on this clone: In the same sample, other DNA sequences code for this CDR3. V gene TRBV6-6 combines with J gene TRBJ1-1, with 9 bases aligning to TRBD1. Germline-derived CDR1 and CDR2 are MNHNY and SVGAGI (reference sequence). The CDR3 is 14 amino acids. V lost 5 bases and J lost 4; bases outside the gene matches: 5. The CDR3 region has the DNA TGTGCCAGCAGTCCGACAGGGGGACGCACTGAAGCTTTCTTT. Amino acid sequence: CASSPTGGRTEAFF.

The chain couples TRBV7-6 to TRBJ1-6; D is unresolved. V lost 5 bases and J lost 8, with 10 bases in between. The germline V gene encodes CDR1 SGHVS and CDR2 FNYEAQ. The CDR3 is 13 residues long. In DNA form, the CDR3 reads TGTGCCAGCAGCACCGGACCCGATTCACCCCTCCACTTT. The encoded protein is CASSTGPDSPLHF.

The CDR3 here is CASSRGPEGGNGYTF. The CDR3 nucleotides are TGTGCCAGCAGCCGGGGGCCAGAGGGAGGGAATGGCTACACCTTC. V usage is TRBV6-5 and J usage is TRBJ1-2; the D gene is possibly TRBD1 (6 bases). The ends were cut back, 6 bases at V and 6 bases at J, with 20 bases in the middle. Germline-derived CDR1 and CDR2 are MNHEY and SVGAGI. The CDR3 contains 15 residues.

The rearrangement joins TRBV7-2 to TRBJ2-3, with 10 positions matching TRBD1. CDR1 SGHTA and CDR2 FQGNSA come from the germline V gene. Trimming took 0 bases from V and 3 from J; bases not matched to a gene: 9. This CDR3 has 18 residues. Here the CDR3 reads CASSLALIGTGVTDTQYF. CDR3 in DNA: TGTGCCAGCAGCTTAGCGCTAATCGGGACAGGGGTTACAGATACGCAGTATTTT.

V usage is TRBV5-1 and J usage is TRBJ2-6; D may be TRBD1 (6 bases). Germline CDR1 reads SGHRS; CDR2 reads YFSETQ. The CDR3 covers 16 residues. V gave up 0 bases and J gave up 3 bases, with 10 bases separating them. The CDR3: CASSLDRANGANVLTF. The CDR3 DNA reads as TGCGCCAGCAGCTTGGACAGGGCTAATGGGGCCAACGTCCTGACTTTC.